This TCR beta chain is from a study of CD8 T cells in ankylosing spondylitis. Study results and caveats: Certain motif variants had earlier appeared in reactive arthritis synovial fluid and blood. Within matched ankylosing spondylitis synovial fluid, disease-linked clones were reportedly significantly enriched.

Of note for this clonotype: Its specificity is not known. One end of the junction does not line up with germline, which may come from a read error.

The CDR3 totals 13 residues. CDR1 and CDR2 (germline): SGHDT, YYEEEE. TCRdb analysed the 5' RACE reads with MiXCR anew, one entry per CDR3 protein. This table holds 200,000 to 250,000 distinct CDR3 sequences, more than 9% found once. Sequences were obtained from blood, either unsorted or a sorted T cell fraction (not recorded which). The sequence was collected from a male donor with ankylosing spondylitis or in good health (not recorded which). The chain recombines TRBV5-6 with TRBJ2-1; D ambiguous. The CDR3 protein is CAGSFLGNDEQFF. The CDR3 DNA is TGTGCCGGCAGCTTCCTAGGAAACGATGAGCAGTTCTTC.